The clone carrying this T cell receptor beta chain was found once. Its antigen is not known. The treatment is: roughly 11-day PBMC culture with coronavirus spike peptide pools or control peptides (ViraFEST assay). Cells received half-medium changes with fresh IL-2 medium on days 3 and 7. The data were taken from a study of vaccination and CD4 T cells after COVID-19. For the study at large: Convalescent patients were SARS-CoV-2 positive by nasal swab PCR; fewer than 10 mild, one severe. Typically, post-vaccine samples were obtained a median approximately 75 days after dose two, within a range of 14 to 241.

Scientists ran DNA taken from cultured CD4+ T cells through the Oncomine TCR Beta short-read assay for sequencing. TCRdb re-called the PCR reads with MiXCR, one entry per CDR3 protein. The repertoire includes about 26,000 distinct CDR3 sequences, about 39% of them detected once, and about a tenth sits in the top ten. This CDR3 has 13 amino acids. J was trimmed by 5 bases and V by 10 bases; bases with no gene match: 8. V gene TRBV6-7 combines with J gene TRBJ2-7; TRBD1 matches at 10 bases. TRBV6-7 is annotated as an ORF whose role is uncertain. Source material: CD4+ T cells from blood, cultured in vitro. The clonotype comes from a human donor who had recovered from COVID-19. CDR3 loop: CANIGDRGHEQYF. The CDR3, as DNA: TGTGCCAACATAGGCGACAGGGGGCACGAGCAGTACTTC.